The sequence of this T cell receptor beta chain was determined in a study of cytomegalovirus exposure and HLA in healthy donors. Germline CDR1 and CDR2: MRHNA and SNTAGT. The CDR3 spans 13 residues. V was clipped by 0 bases and J by 3 bases, with 4 bases between them. This clone has a handful of counts. Its antigen is still unknown. TCRdb's copy holds only in-frame clones and misses some; the assay was immunoSEQ multiplex PCR. Of some 84,000 clones listed, roughly 90% are singletons. The study's findings and limits: Many donors shared some public TCRs, even though most TCR sequences were rare. According to a later analysis, TCR clusters from the first cohort tended to co-occur in the approximately 120 validation repertoires.

This clonotype was obtained from a man younger than 45 in good health and CMV-seronegative. The sequenced sample was PBMCs. The gene calls are TRBV6-4 and TRBJ2-3; D gene ambiguous. CDR3 residues: CASSDSTTDTQYF. CDR3 sequence (DNA): TGTGCCAGCAGTGACTCGACTACAGATACGCAGTATTTT.